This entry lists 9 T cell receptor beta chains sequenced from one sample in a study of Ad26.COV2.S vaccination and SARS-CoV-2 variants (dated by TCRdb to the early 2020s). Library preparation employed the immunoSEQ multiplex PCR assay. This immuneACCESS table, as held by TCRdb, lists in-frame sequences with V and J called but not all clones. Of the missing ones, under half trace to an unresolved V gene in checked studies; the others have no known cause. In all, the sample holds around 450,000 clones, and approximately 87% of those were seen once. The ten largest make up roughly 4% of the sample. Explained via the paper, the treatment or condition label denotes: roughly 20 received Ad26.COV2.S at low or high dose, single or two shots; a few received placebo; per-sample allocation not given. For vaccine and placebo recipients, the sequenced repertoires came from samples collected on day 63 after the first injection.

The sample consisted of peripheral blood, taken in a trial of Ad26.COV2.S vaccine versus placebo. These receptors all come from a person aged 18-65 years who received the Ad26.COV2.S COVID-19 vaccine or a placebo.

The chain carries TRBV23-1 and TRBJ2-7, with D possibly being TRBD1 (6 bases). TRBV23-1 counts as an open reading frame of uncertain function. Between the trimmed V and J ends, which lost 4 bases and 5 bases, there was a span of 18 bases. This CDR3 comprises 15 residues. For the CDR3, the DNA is TGCGCCAGCAGTCTTAGAGGCAGGGGCCCCCACGAGCAGTACTTC. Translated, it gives CASSLRGRGPHEQYF.

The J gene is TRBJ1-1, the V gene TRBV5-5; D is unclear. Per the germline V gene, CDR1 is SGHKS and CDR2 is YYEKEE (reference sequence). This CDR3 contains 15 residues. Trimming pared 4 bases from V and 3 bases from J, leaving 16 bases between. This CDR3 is CASSLPSDSHTEAFF. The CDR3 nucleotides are TGTGCCAGCAGCCTACCCTCGGATAGTCACACTGAAGCTTTCTTT.

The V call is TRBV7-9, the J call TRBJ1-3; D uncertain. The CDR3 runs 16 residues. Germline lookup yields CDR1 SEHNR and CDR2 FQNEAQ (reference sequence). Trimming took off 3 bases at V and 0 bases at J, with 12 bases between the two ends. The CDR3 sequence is CASSLSNGLSGNTIYF. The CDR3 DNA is TGTGCCAGCAGCTTGAGTAACGGACTCTCTGGAAACACCATATATTTT.

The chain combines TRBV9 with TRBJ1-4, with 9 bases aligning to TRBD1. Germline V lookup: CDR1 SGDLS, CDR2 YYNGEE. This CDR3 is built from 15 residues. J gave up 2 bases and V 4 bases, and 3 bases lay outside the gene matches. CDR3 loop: CASSFGQGTNEKLFF. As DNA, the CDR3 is TGTGCCAGCAGCTTCGGACAGGGGACTAATGAAAAACTGTTTTTT.

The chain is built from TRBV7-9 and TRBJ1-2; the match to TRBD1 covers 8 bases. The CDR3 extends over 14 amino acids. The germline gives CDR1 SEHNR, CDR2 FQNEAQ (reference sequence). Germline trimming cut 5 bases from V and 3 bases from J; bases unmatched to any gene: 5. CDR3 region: CASSRSGQDYGYTF. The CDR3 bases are TGTGCCAGCAGCCGTTCGGGACAGGACTATGGCTACACCTTC.

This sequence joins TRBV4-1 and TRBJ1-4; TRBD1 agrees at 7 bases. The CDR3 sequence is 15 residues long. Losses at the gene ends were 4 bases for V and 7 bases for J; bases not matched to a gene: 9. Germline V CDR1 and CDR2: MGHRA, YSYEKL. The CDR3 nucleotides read TGCGCCAGCAGCCCCCGGACAGGCCTCGGTGAAAAACTGTTTTTT. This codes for CASSPRTGLGEKLFF.

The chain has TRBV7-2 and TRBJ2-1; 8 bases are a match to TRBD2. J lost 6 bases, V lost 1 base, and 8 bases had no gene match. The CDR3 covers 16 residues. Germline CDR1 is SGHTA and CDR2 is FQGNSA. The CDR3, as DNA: TGTGCCAGCAGCTTAGTTAGCGGGGCCGCTGGCAATGAGCAGTTCTTC. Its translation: CASSLVSGAAGNEQFF.

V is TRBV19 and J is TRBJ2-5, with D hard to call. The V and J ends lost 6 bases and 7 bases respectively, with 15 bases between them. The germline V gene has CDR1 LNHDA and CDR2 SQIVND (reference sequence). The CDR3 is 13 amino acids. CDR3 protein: CASSPSESGTQYF. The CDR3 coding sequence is TGTGCCAGTAGCCCCAGTGAATCGGGGACCCAGTACTTC.

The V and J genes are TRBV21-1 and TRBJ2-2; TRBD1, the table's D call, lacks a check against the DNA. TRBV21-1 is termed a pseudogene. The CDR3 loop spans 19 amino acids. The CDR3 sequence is CASSNTGRGTGAGTGELFF. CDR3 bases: TGTGCCAGCAGCAACACTGGACGCGGGACAGGGGCCGGGACCGGGGAGCTGTTTTTT.